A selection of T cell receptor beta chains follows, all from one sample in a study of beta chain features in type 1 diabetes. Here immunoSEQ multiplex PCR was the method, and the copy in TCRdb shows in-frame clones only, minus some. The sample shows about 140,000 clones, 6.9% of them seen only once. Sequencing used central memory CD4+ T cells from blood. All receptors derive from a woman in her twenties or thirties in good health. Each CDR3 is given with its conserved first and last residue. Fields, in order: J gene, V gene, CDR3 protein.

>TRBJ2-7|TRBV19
CASSRTAAYEQYF
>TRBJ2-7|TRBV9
CASSARDRQGSEQYF
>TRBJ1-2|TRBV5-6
CASSNRGQNYGYTF
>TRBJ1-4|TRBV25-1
CASSGTGGPEKLFF
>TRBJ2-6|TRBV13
CASSSPRREIWTTGANVLTF
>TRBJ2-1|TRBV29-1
CSVEGGGDEQFF
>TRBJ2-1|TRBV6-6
CASSLAGGNEQFF
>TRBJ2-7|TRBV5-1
CASSSVMDPRYEQYF
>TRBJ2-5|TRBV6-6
CASRPGEETQYF
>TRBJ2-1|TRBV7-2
CASSLVGERGEQFF
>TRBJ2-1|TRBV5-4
CASSFSGSDEQFF
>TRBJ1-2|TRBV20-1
CSAPSYYGYTF
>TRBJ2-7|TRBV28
CASSFPTGGNYEQYF
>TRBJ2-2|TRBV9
CASSVTGNPGELFF
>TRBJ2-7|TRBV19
CASSTREGYEQYF
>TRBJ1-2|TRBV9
CASSARTGGDYGYTF
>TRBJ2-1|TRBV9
CASSVGAGVYNEQFF
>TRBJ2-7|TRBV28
CASSLTGGRYEQYF
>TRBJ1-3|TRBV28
CASLGQGSGNTIYF
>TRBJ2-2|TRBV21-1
CASSKRGQSNTGELFF
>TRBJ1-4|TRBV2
CASSVRAPPRNEKLFF
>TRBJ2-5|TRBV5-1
CASSYGLAGEQETQYF
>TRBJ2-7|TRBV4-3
CASSQETGAYEQYF
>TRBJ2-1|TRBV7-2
CASSLARLAGVRNEQFF
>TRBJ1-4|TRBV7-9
CASTQDTATNEKLFF
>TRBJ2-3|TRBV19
CASSIRLAGAGTDTQYF
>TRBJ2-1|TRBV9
CASSVGPSGRHNEQFF
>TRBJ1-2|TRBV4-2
CASSHSDSGGGYTF